These 19 T cell receptor beta chains were sequenced from one sample in a study of beta chain features in type 1 diabetes. The entirety of the isolated RNA underwent reverse transcription, so expressed TCRB transcripts were sequenced. The repertoire was sequenced with immunoSEQ multiplex PCR; TCRdb's copy has only in-frame clones and lacks some. This table holds 550,000 to 850,000 clones, roughly 13% found once. Their specific antigens are unknown. Whole-study findings and limits: There was a moderate but significant shortening of TCRB CDR3s in all four CD4+ subsets of Type 1 diabetes patients.

Input material: naive CD4+ T cells from blood. These receptors were obtained from a man between 18 and 35 years old with type 1 diabetes.

The genes are TRBV23-1 and TRBJ2-1, with 9 bases fitting TRBD1. TRBV23-1 is noted as an ORF with a role that remains uncertain. This CDR3 is built from 15 residues. The V and J ends lost 7 bases and 5 bases, in that order; junction bases with no gene match: 9. The CDR3 protein is CASNYTGGTNNEQFF. CDR3 DNA sequence: TGCGCCAGCAACTATACAGGGGGCACCAACAATGAGCAGTTCTTC.

The CDR3: CASSPDRWGSNEQFF. In nucleotides, the CDR3 is TGTGCCAGCAGCCCGGACAGGTGGGGCTCCAATGAGCAGTTCTTC. The chain uses TRBV7-3 and TRBJ2-1; 7 nucleotides agree with TRBD1. Germline assignment: CDR1 SGHTA and CDR2 FQGTGA. This CDR3 is 15 amino acids long. The V gene end was trimmed by 5 bases and the J gene end by 6 bases; junction bases not matched to a gene: 10. Full variable domain (remainder filled in from reference TRBV7-3 and TRBJ2-1): GAGVSQTPSNKVTEKGKYVELRCDPISGHTALYWYRQSLGQGPEFLIYFQGTGAADDSGLPNDRFFAVRPEGSVSTLKIQRTERGDSAVYLCASSPDRWGSNEQFFGPGTRLTVL.

In this sample, this clone turned up a few times. The chain couples TRBV7-6 to TRBJ2-5, with D unclear. The CDR3 length is 12 residues. V lost 5 bases, J lost 5 bases, and 9 bases lay in between. The germline V gene has CDR1 SGHVS and CDR2 FNYEAQ. CDR3 sequence (DNA): TGTGCCAGCAGCCCCGGGTGGGAGACCCAGTACTTC. This sequence encodes CASSPGWETQYF.

This clone was detected a few times. The genes are TRBV5-1 and TRBJ2-3, with D unresolved. Germline V gene sequence: CDR1 SGHRS, CDR2 YFSETQ. The CDR3 contains 13 residues. V shed 4 bases and J shed 6 bases, with 12 bases lying between them. This chain's CDR3 is CASSPIPNDTQYF. In DNA, the CDR3 is TGCGCCAGCAGCCCGATCCCGAACGATACGCAGTATTTT.

The genes are TRBV10-3 and TRBJ2-7; perhaps TRBD2 as D (5 bases). Per the germline V gene, CDR1 is ENHRY and CDR2 is SYGVKD. The length of the CDR3 is 14 residues. The germline V and J ends were trimmed by 8 bases and 0 bases, with 14 bases remaining between them. The CDR3 protein is CAIGETGSSYEQYF. In nucleotides, the CDR3 is TGTGCCATCGGGGAGACGGGGAGCTCCTACGAGCAGTACTTC.

The chain employs TRBV5-6 and TRBJ1-1; D unclear. The CDR3 length is 14 residues. Germline V gene lookup returns CDR1 SGHDT and CDR2 YYEEEE. The V end was cut by 2 bases, the J end by 3 bases, with 11 bases between. CDR3 protein: CASSLLSWDTEAFF. The CDR3 DNA follows: TGTGCCAGCAGCTTACTCTCATGGGACACTGAAGCTTTCTTT.

Notes on this clone: The identical CDR3 is also encoded by other nucleotide sequences in the sample. The rearrangement uses TRBV9 and TRBJ2-7; the D is unclear. Per germline, CDR1 SGDLS and CDR2 YYNGEE. The CDR3 is 13 amino acids. Trimming shortened V by 0 bases and J by 1 base, and 5 bases separated the two germline ends. In DNA, the CDR3 is TGTGCCAGCAGCGTAGACAGTTCCTACGAGCAGTACTTC. It codes for CASSVDSSYEQYF.

CDR3 sequence (DNA): TGCGCCAGCAGCCAAGTGGGACAGAGGAACTACGAGCAGTACTTC. Translating it yields CASSQVGQRNYEQYF. The genes are TRBV4-1 and TRBJ2-7; 7 bases fit TRBD1. Looked up from germline, CDR1 is MGHRA and CDR2 is YSYEKL. With V trimmed by 1 base and J by 3 bases, 6 bases remained unmatched. The length of the CDR3 is 15 residues.

This clone was detected a few times. This sequence joins TRBV6-5 and TRBJ1-1, with unresolved D. Trimming shortened V by 4 bases and J by 1 base, and 7 bases separated the two germline ends. This CDR3 comprises 13 residues. Germline V CDR1 and CDR2: MNHEY, SVGAGI. The CDR3 spells CASSFSGNTEAFF. CDR3 coding DNA: TGTGCCAGCAGTTTCTCAGGGAACACTGAAGCTTTCTTT.

The chain is built from TRBV5-1 and TRBJ1-5, with D possibly TRBD1 on 5 matching bases. The CDR3 length is 13 residues. Germline V gene data show CDR1 as SGHRS and CDR2 as YFSETQ. Trimming stripped 4 bases from V and 4 bases from J, with 9 bases between. CDR3 amino acids: CASSIGANQPQHF. CDR3 bases: TGCGCCAGCAGCATCGGGGCAAATCAGCCCCAGCATTTT.

The CDR3 sequence is CASSIIVGDTQYF. In DNA form, the CDR3 reads TGTGCCAGTAGTATTATCGTGGGGGATACGCAGTATTTT. This chain links TRBV19 with TRBJ2-3; D is uncertain. V was trimmed by 3 bases and J by 6 bases, leaving 10 bases between them. This CDR3 region has 13 residues. Germline V gene lookup returns CDR1 LNHDA and CDR2 SQIVND (reference sequence).

DNA for the CDR3: TGTGCCAGCAGTGAAGCTGGGTTCACAGATACGCAGTATTTT. Protein: CASSEAGFTDTQYF. The chain combines TRBV2 with TRBJ2-3, with unresolved D. The CDR3 has 14 amino acids. Germline V CDR1 and CDR2: SNHLY, FYNNEI. Trimming took 0 bases from V and 2 from J, leaving 6 bases between them.

The chain employs TRBV5-4 and TRBJ2-3; D possibly corresponds to TRBD1 (6 bases). CDR1 SGHNT and CDR2 YYREEE come from the germline V gene (reference sequence). V was clipped by 4 bases and J by 1 base, with 16 bases between them. There are 16 residues in the CDR3. CDR3 sequence (DNA): TGTGCCAGCAGCCACCCCGGGGCAGGGGGCACAGATACGCAGTATTTT. Its translation: CASSHPGAGGTDTQYF.

A few counts support this clone. The J gene is TRBJ1-1, the V gene TRBV6-5; 8 nucleotides agree with TRBD1. Trimming took 10 bases from V and 11 from J; bases not matched to a gene: 18. Germline loops: CDR1 MNHEY, CDR2 SVGAGI. The CDR3 totals 14 residues. CDR3 DNA: TGTGCCATTCTCGGACAGGGCCCGATTCCTCGCGCTTTCTTT. This encodes CAILGQGPIPRAFF.

This clone showed up just a few times. The rearrangement links TRBV6-6 to TRBJ1-1; D unclear. Germline V CDR1 and CDR2: MNHNY, SVGAGI (reference sequence). CDR3 length equals 13 residues. V was shortened by 8 bases and J by 0 bases, with 10 bases between the two germline ends. The CDR3 nucleotides read TGTGCCAGCGTTTCCAGGATGAACACTGAAGCTTTCTTT. It encodes CASVSRMNTEAFF.

This clone has ten or more counts. The V and J genes are TRBV7-9 and TRBJ2-5; weak D call: TRBD1 (5 bases). Germline lookup yields CDR1 SEHNR and CDR2 FQNEAQ (reference sequence). V was pared by 1 base and J by 5 bases, with 11 bases between. This CDR3 has 14 residues. CDR3 nucleotides: TGTGCCAGCAGCTTAGGCAAGGGGCTGGAGACCCAGTACTTC. Its translation is CASSLGKGLETQYF. The complete variable domain, with remaining parts taken from reference TRBV7-9 and TRBJ2-5, reads DTGVSQNPRHKITKRGQNVTFRCDPISEHNRLYWYRQTLGQGPEFLTYFQNEAQLEKSRLLSDRFSAERPKGSFSTLEIQRTEQGDSAMYLCASSLGKGLETQYFGPGTRLLVL.

The V call is TRBV7-3, the J call TRBJ2-1; TRBD2 matches 10 bases. The germline CDR1 and CDR2 sequences are SGHTA and FQGTGA. The CDR3 sequence is 15 residues long. V lost 5 bases and J lost 6; bases outside the gene matches: 7. The CDR3 reads CASSPRVAGGNEQFF. For the CDR3, the DNA is TGTGCCAGCAGCCCCCGGGTAGCGGGGGGCAATGAGCAGTTCTTC.

The chain employs TRBV13 and TRBJ2-6, with unresolved D. Trimming removed 5 bases from V and 1 base from J, with 9 bases in between. Per the germline V gene, CDR1 is PRHDT and CDR2 is FYEKMQ (reference sequence). The CDR3 has 15 amino acids. The DNA for the CDR3 is TGTGCCAGCAGCATCAGGCGTTCTGGGGCCAACGTCCTGACTTTC. As protein: CASSIRRSGANVLTF. Supplemented by reference TRBV13 and TRBJ2-6, the full variable domain reads AAGVIQSPRHLIKEKRETATLKCYPIPRHDTVYWYQQGPGQDPQFLISFYEKMQSDKGSIPDRFSAQQFSDYHSELNMSSLELGDSALYFCASSIRRSGANVLTFGAGSRLTVL.

This clone was seen only a few times. V gene TRBV7-9 combines with J gene TRBJ2-1; TRBD1 might be the D (5 bases). The CDR3 contains 18 residues. The V gene's germline CDR1 is SEHNR and CDR2 FQNEAQ (reference sequence). Trimming took off 5 bases at V and 0 bases at J, with 20 bases between the two ends. The CDR3, as DNA: TGTGCCAGCAGCCCTAGGCCCAAGGACACGATCTCCTACAATGAGCAGTTCTTC. This translates into CASSPRPKDTISYNEQFF. Full variable domain (remainder filled in from reference TRBV7-9 and TRBJ2-1): DTGVSQNPRHKITKRGQNVTFRCDPISEHNRLYWYRQTLGQGPEFLTYFQNEAQLEKSRLLSDRFSAERPKGSFSTLEIQRTEQGDSAMYLCASSPRPKDTISYNEQFFGPGTRLTVL.